The 26 T cell receptor beta chains given below trace back to one sample, sequenced in a study of T cells expressing NK-cell markers. Reanalyzing the 5' RACE reads, TCRdb keeps one entry per CDR3 protein, without DNA. Recorded here are 350,000 to 450,000 distinct CDR3 sequences; the top ten clones represent around 5.2%. Sequenced: blood T cells: a sorted CD56 or NKG2C T cell subset, CD4+ or CD8+ T cells, or bulk PBMC T cells (not recorded which). Every receptor here comes from a man aged 18-70 years in good health.

V is TRBV7-2 and J is TRBJ2-1; lacking DNA, the TRBD2 call made by TCRdb goes unchecked. This CDR3 comprises 17 residues. CDR1 and CDR2 (germline): SGHTA, FQGNSA. The chain's CDR3 is CASSSYSASGSYNEQFF.

V usage is TRBV6-1 and J usage is TRBJ2-5; the D gene TCRdb calls, TRBD2, cannot be checked with no DNA. This CDR3 comprises 19 residues. Germline-derived CDR1 and CDR2 are MNHNS and SASEGT. The CDR3 sequence is CASTRPTGTSGGVVETQYF.

The chain couples TRBV7-2 to TRBJ2-2. The CDR3 consists of 12 residues. The germline CDR1 and CDR2 sequences are SGHTA and FQGNSA. The CDR3 is CASSLAGGELFF.

The chain uses TRBV18 and TRBJ2-1; absent DNA, TCRdb's TRBD2 call cannot be checked. This CDR3 has 16 amino acids. CDR1 KGHSH and CDR2 LQKENI come from the germline V gene. The CDR3 spells CASSPSLSGTNNEQFF.

V is TRBV12-3 or TRBV12-4 and J is TRBJ1-4. The CDR3 consists of 15 residues. The CDR3 is CASSLLDSGRGKLFF.

The chain carries TRBV20-1 and TRBJ2-4; TCRdb proposes TRBD1, but this gene call is untestable without DNA. CDR3 length: 13 amino acids. CDR1 and CDR2 (germline): DFQATT, SNEGSKA (reference sequence). The CDR3 region is CSARTDTKNIQYF.

V and J are TRBV5-1 and TRBJ1-6. Germline V gene data show CDR1 as SGHRS and CDR2 as YFSETQ. This CDR3 comprises 12 residues. The CDR3 sequence: CASSLVGSPLHF.

The chain couples TRBV3-1 to TRBJ2-4; the TRBD1 assignment by TCRdb is unverifiable without DNA. The length of the CDR3 is 17 residues. Germline V gene data show CDR1 as LGHDT and CDR2 as YNNKEL (reference sequence). The CDR3 region is CASSRQGYTLAKNIQYF.

The V call is TRBV6-1, the J call TRBJ2-1. This CDR3 contains 16 residues. Germline values: CDR1 MNHNS, CDR2 SASEGT. The CDR3 sequence is CASSEVTGSSYNEQFF.

The chain has TRBV3-1 and TRBJ1-2; TCRdb's D call, TRBD1, is unchecked because there is no DNA. The length of the CDR3 is 15 residues. Germline assignment: CDR1 LGHDT and CDR2 YNNKEL (reference sequence). CDR3: CASSQGLTASYGYTF.

CDR3 in amino acids: CASSLLGTGQETQYF. The rearrangement joins TRBV28 to TRBJ2-5; TCRdb designates TRBD1, a call that cannot be tested without DNA. The CDR3 has 15 amino acids. Germline-derived CDR1 and CDR2 are MDHEN and SYDVKM.

V gene TRBV24-1 combines with J gene TRBJ2-3; checking the TCRdb D call of TRBD1 is not possible without DNA. The germline V gene has CDR1 KGHDR and CDR2 SFDVKD. The CDR3 totals 13 residues. CDR3 residues: CATSDPGQNTQYF.

The gene calls are TRBV5-1 and TRBJ2-5; TCRdb calls TRBD1, which cannot be checked without DNA. Germline V CDR1 and CDR2: SGHRS, YFSETQ. This CDR3 has 14 amino acids. The CDR3 loop is CASSSGTVQETQYF.

V and J are TRBV24-1 and TRBJ2-7; lacking DNA, the TRBD1 call made by TCRdb goes unchecked. Per the germline V gene, CDR1 is KGHDR and CDR2 is SFDVKD. CDR3 length equals 15 residues. The CDR3: CATSDLAGAAYEQYF.

Here the CDR3 reads CATSDFIGAATPRGNQPQHF. The rearrangement links TRBV24-1 to TRBJ1-5; TCRdb picks TRBD1, but there is no DNA to check that call. The CDR3 consists of 20 residues. In germline, CDR1 is KGHDR, CDR2 SFDVKD.

This chain uses TRBV3-1 with TRBJ2-7; TCRdb's assignment of TRBD2 cannot be checked, as there is no DNA. The germline CDR1 and CDR2 sequences are LGHDT and YNNKEL (reference sequence). This CDR3 is built from 15 residues. The CDR3 protein is CASSQGGLAGAEQYF.

J is TRBJ1-4 and V is TRBV28. Germline loops: CDR1 MDHEN, CDR2 SYDVKM. CDR3 length: 14 amino acids. The CDR3 sequence is CASSFQGPREKLFF.

The genes are TRBV11-3 and TRBJ2-3. Germline-derived CDR1 and CDR2 are SGHNT and YENEEA. The CDR3 extends over 13 amino acids. CDR3 amino acids: CASSSTSRDTQYF.

The chain uses TRBV12-3 or TRBV12-4 and TRBJ2-1; TCRdb gives TRBD2 as the D gene, but with no DNA this cannot be confirmed. The CDR3 consists of 14 residues. CDR3 protein: CASRGLAGYNEQFF.

J is TRBJ1-2 and V is TRBV6-6; TCRdb selects TRBD1, and the lack of DNA leaves this call unchecked. The CDR3 sequence is 12 residues long. The germline gives CDR1 MNHNY, CDR2 SVGAGI (reference sequence). The CDR3 loop reads CASSYYRGGYTF.

V usage is TRBV6-4 and J usage is TRBJ2-1; without DNA, the TCRdb call of TRBD1 cannot be checked. In germline, CDR1 is MRHNA, CDR2 SNTAGT. The CDR3 consists of 15 residues. Here the CDR3 reads CASSATGGSYNEQFF.

V usage is TRBV3-1 and J usage is TRBJ2-2. Germline V gene data show CDR1 as LGHDT and CDR2 as YNNKEL (reference sequence). This CDR3 spans 14 amino acids. The CDR3 is CASSPWENTGELFF.

This chain joins TRBV5-5 and TRBJ2-1; the TCRdb call, TRBD2, lacks DNA for checking. Germline CDR1 SGHKS, CDR2 YYEKEE (reference sequence). This CDR3 contains 14 residues. The CDR3 region is CASSRLAGDNEQFF.

V gene TRBV9 combines with J gene TRBJ1-4; without DNA, the TCRdb call of TRBD1 cannot be checked. Germline CDR1 and CDR2: SGDLS and YYNGEE. The CDR3 totals 14 residues. CDR3 region: CASSARDTNEKLFF.

This chain links TRBV23-1 with TRBJ2-2; no DNA is available, so the TRBD1 call from TCRdb remains unchecked. TRBV23-1 is marked as an open reading frame, function uncertain. There are 17 residues in the CDR3. CDR3 amino acids: CASSPNWGTGSTGELFF.

The J gene is TRBJ2-2, the V gene TRBV13; there is no DNA to check the TCRdb D call of TRBD2. The CDR3 totals 16 residues. Per germline, CDR1 PRHDT and CDR2 FYEKMQ (reference sequence). The chain's CDR3 is CASSLSLAANTGELFF.